These 13 T cell receptor beta chains originate from one sample sequenced in a study of blood T cell repertoires in COVID-19. Sequenced by immunoSEQ multiplex PCR; TCRdb stores in-frame clones only, minus some. The sample includes about 480,000 clones, more than 75% of them seen just once. Sequencing was done on a sample of PBMCs or T cells enriched from blood (not recorded which). These receptors originate from a woman between 40 and 50 years old who had recovered from COVID-19.

The chain combines TRBV4-3 with TRBJ2-2; D not resolved. V shed 3 bases and J shed 4 bases, with 9 bases lying between them. The CDR3 spans 14 residues. CDR1 is LGHNA and CDR2 is YSLEER in the germline V gene. The CDR3 here is CASSQDWATGELFF. DNA for the CDR3: TGCGCCAGCAGCCAGGATTGGGCCACCGGGGAGCTGTTTTTT.

The sample holds one count of this clone. The chain carries TRBV4-3 and TRBJ1-1, with 9 bases matching TRBD1. Trimming cost V 1 base and J 2 bases; bases outside gene matches: 11. This CDR3 has 18 residues. In germline, CDR1 is LGHNA, CDR2 YSLEER. The CDR3 reads CASSQAPGQGLINTEAFF. The CDR3 coding sequence is TGCGCCAGCAGCCAAGCCCCGGGACAGGGCCTTATTAACACTGAAGCTTTCTTT.

V gene TRBV15 combines with J gene TRBJ2-5; D unresolved. The V end lost 0 bases, the J end lost 4 bases, and 12 bases lay between the germline ends. This CDR3 has 15 amino acids. Germline-derived CDR1 and CDR2 are LNHNV and YYDKDF (reference sequence). The CDR3 nucleotides read TGTGCCACCAGCAGAGATCGGCTAGTGGGAGAGACCCAGTACTTC. Its protein product is CATSRDRLVGETQYF.

The table lists this clone with a count of one. The rearrangement uses TRBV30 and TRBJ1-6; 10 bases fit TRBD1. Germline trimming cut 5 bases from V and 7 bases from J; bases unmatched to any gene: 8. CDR1 is GTSNPN and CDR2 is SVGIG in the germline V gene (reference sequence). The CDR3 sequence is 15 residues long. The chain's CDR3 is CAWGGGDRGNSPLHF. CDR3 coding DNA: TGTGCCTGGGGTGGCGGGGACAGGGGAAATTCACCCCTCCACTTT.

This clone was seen only a few times. The CDR3 bases are TGCGCCAGCAGCTTGGGGGAGGGAGGCTACACCTTC. This sequence encodes CASSLGEGGYTF. The V call is TRBV5-1, the J call TRBJ1-2; no clear D gene. The germline gives CDR1 SGHRS, CDR2 YFSETQ. The CDR3 loop spans 12 amino acids. V gave up 0 bases and J gave up 8 bases, with 8 bases separating them.

The V call is TRBV11-1, the J call TRBJ2-1; 8 bases are shared with TRBD2. Germline trimming cut 0 bases from V and 3 bases from J; bases unmatched to any gene: 4. The CDR3 is 16 amino acids. The germline CDR1 and CDR2 sequences are SGHAT and FQDESV (reference sequence). CDR3 amino acids: CASSLAGLAFYNEQFF. The CDR3 DNA is TGTGCCAGCAGCTTAGCCGGACTAGCCTTCTACAATGAGCAGTTCTTC. Filled out from reference TRBV11-1 and TRBJ2-1, the complete variable domain reads EAEVAQSPRYKITEKSQAVAFWCDPISGHATLYWYRQILGQGPELLVQFQDESVVDDSQLPKDRFSAERLKGVDSTLKIQPAELGDSAMYLCASSLAGLAFYNEQFFGPGTRLTVL.

The CDR3 reads CASSTLQGLGMDGYTF. The CDR3 nucleotides read TGTGCCAGCAGCACTTTACAGGGGCTCGGGATGGATGGCTACACCTTC. This chain uses TRBV9 with TRBJ1-2; 7 bases match TRBD1. This CDR3 comprises 16 residues. Germline-derived CDR1 and CDR2 are SGDLS and YYNGEE. V dropped 4 bases and J dropped 6; count of bases not matched to a gene: 15.

The chain carries TRBV30 and TRBJ1-6, with 9 bases that match TRBD1. The CDR3 has 16 amino acids. The V and J ends lost 7 bases and 1 base, in that order; junction bases with no gene match: 8. Germline assignment: CDR1 GTSNPN and CDR2 SVGIG (reference sequence). The CDR3 DNA follows: TGTGCCTCGGACAGGGGAGATCTATCCTATAATTCACCCCTCCACTTT. Translation: CASDRGDLSYNSPLHF.

The chain is built from TRBV5-1 and TRBJ2-1; TRBD2 aligns across 11 bases. Trimming took 3 bases from V and 0 from J; bases not matched to a gene: 26. CDR3 length: 24 amino acids. Germline-derived CDR1 and CDR2 are SGHRS and YFSETQ. CDR3 bases: TGCGCCAGCAGCTCGGAGGGGGGGCCCCAACTGACTAGCGGGAAGGGGAGCTCCTACAATGAGCAGTTCTTC. As protein: CASSSEGGPQLTSGKGSSYNEQFF.

This chain connects TRBV30 to TRBJ1-4, with TRBD1 as a possible D gene (5 bases). The CDR3 loop spans 12 amino acids. Germline CDR1 is GTSNPN and CDR2 is SVGIG (reference sequence). The CDR3 loop reads CAEKRGGEKLFF. The DNA of the CDR3 is TGTGCAGAAAAGCGGGGGGGAGAAAAACTGTTTTTT.

The J gene is TRBJ2-3, the V gene TRBV7-9; tentatively, D is TRBD2 (6 bases). Germline assignment: CDR1 SEHNR and CDR2 FQNEAQ (reference sequence). V was clipped by 2 bases and J by 1 base, with 13 bases between them. This CDR3 has 16 amino acids. The CDR3 DNA reads as TGTGCCAGCAGCTTATCTGGACGGAGGGGCACAGATACGCAGTATTTT. Its protein product is CASSLSGRRGTDTQYF.

The chain employs TRBV7-9 and TRBJ2-4, with 7 bases aligning to TRBD1. Germline-derived CDR1 and CDR2 are SEHNR and FQNEAQ (reference sequence). This CDR3 has 19 residues. Trimming at V came to 5 bases and at J to 5 bases, leaving 21 bases not matched to a gene. The CDR3 coding sequence is TGTGCCAGCAGCCATGGACAGGTCTTTCAGAGGGGATCCGAAAACATTCAGTACTTC. Translated: CASSHGQVFQRGSENIQYF.

The CDR3 reads CASSQDLLAGRNEQFF. In DNA, the CDR3 is TGTGCCAGCAGCCAAGATCTTCTAGCGGGTCGCAATGAGCAGTTCTTC. The rearrangement joins TRBV3-1 (or the pseudogene TRBV3-2) to TRBJ2-1, with 8 bases aligning to TRBD2. Germline CDR1 reads LGHDT; CDR2 reads YNNKEL (reference sequence). This CDR3 region has 16 residues. The V segment lost 0 bases and the J segment 6 bases; nucleotides outside the gene matches: 7.